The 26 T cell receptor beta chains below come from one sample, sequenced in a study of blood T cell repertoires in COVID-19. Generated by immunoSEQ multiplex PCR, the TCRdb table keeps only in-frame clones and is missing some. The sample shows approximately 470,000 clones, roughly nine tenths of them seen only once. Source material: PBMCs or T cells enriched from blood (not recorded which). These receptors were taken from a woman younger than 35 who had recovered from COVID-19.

The CDR3 is CASSPSQERASYNEQFF. CDR3 DNA sequence: TGTGCCAGCAGCCCCTCCCAGGAGCGGGCTTCCTACAATGAGCAGTTCTTC. The rearrangement uses TRBV27 and TRBJ2-1; maybe TRBD2 (6 bases). The CDR3 totals 17 residues. The germline CDR1 and CDR2 sequences are MNHEY and SMNVEV (reference sequence). With 6 bases removed from V and 1 base from J, the gap between germline ends came to 19 bases.

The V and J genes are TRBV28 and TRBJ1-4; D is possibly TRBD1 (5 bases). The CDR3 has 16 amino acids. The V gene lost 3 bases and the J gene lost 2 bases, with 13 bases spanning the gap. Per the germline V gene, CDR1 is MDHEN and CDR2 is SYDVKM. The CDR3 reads CASSLFAGLTNEKLFF. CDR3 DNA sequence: TGTGCCAGCAGTTTGTTCGCAGGGTTGACTAATGAAAAACTGTTTTTT.

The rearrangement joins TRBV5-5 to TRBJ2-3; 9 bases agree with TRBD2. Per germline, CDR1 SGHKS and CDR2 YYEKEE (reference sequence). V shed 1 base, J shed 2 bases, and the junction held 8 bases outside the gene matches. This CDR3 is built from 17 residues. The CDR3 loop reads CASSLSGLAGTTDTQYF. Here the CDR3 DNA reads TGTGCCAGCAGCTTGTCCGGTCTAGCGGGGACCACAGATACGCAGTATTTT.

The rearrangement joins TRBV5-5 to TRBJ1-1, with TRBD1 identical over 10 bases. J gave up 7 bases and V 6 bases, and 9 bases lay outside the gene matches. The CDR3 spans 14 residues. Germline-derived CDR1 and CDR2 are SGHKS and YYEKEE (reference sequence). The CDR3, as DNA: TGTGCCAGCATGAGGTGGGACAGGGGTTTTGAAGCTTTCTTT. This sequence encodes CASMRWDRGFEAFF.

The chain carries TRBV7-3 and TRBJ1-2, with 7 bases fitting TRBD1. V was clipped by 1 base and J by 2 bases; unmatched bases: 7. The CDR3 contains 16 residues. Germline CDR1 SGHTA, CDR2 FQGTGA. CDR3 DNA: TGTGCCAGCAGCTTAAGGTACGACAGGGCCAACTATGGCTACACCTTC. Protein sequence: CASSLRYDRANYGYTF.

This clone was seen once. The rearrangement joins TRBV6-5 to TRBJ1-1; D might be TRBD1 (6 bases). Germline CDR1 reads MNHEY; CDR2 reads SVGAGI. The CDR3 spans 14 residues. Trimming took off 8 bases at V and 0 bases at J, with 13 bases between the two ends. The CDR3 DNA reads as TGTGCCAGCCGTCTACGGGACATGAACACTGAAGCTTTCTTT. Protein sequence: CASRLRDMNTEAFF.

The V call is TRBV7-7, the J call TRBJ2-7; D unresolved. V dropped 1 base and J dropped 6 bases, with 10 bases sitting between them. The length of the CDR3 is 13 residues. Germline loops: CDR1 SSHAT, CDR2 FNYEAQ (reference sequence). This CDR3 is CASSLVAGREQYF. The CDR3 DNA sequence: TGTGCCAGCAGCTTAGTGGCAGGCCGCGAGCAGTACTTC.

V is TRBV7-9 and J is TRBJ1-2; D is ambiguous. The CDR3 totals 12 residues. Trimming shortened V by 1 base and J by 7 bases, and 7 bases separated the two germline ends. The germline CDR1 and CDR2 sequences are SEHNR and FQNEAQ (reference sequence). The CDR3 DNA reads TGTGCCAGCAGCTTAGAAACGGGTGGCTACACCTTC. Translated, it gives CASSLETGGYTF.

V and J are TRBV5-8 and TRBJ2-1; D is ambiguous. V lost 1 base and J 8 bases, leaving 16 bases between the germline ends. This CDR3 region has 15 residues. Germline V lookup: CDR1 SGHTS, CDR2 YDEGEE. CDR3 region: CASSLLRSWIDEQFF. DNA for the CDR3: TGTGCCAGCAGCTTGTTGCGGTCGTGGATAGATGAGCAGTTCTTC.

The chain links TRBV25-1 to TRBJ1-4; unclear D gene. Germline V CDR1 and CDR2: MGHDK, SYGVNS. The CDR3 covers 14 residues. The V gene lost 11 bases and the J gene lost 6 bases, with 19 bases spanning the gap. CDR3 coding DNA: TGTGCCTCCGACGGTGGAGGCGCATATGAAAAACTGTTTTTT. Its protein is CASDGGGAYEKLFF.

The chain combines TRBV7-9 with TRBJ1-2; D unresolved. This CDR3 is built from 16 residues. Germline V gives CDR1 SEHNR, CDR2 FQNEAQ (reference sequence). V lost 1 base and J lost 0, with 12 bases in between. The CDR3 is CASSLGPELTNYGYTF. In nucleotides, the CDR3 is TGTGCCAGCAGCTTAGGGCCGGAGCTCACTAACTATGGCTACACCTTC.

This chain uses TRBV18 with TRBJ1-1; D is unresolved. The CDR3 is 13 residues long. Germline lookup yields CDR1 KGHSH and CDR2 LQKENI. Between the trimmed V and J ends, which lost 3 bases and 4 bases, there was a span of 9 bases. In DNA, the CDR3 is TGTGCCAGCTCACCCGAGTCGGGCACTGAAGCTTTCTTT. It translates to CASSPESGTEAFF.

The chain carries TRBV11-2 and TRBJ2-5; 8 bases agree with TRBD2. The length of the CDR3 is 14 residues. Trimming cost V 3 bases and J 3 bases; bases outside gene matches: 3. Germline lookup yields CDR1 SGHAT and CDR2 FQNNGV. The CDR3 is CASSFSGEKETQYF. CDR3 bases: TGTGCCAGCAGCTTTAGCGGGGAGAAAGAGACCCAGTACTTC.

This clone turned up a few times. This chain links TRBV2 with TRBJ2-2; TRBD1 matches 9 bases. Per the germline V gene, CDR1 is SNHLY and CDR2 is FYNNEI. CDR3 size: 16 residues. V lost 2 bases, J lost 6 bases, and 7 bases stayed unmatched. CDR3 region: CASSEPSGTGSGELFF. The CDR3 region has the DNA TGTGCCAGCAGTGAACCTTCCGGGACAGGGTCCGGGGAGCTGTTTTTT.

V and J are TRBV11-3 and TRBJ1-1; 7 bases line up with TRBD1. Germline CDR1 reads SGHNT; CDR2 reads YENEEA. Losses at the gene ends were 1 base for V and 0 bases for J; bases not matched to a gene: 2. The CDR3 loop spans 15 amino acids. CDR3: CASSLAGGLNTEAFF. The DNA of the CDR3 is TGTGCCAGCAGCTTAGCAGGGGGGTTGAACACTGAAGCTTTCTTT.

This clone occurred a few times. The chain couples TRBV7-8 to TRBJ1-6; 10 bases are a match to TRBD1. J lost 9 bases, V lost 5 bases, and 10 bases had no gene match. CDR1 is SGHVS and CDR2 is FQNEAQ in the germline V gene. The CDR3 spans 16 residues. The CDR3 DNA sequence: TGTGCCAGCAGCCACTCAGACAGGGGGCTTCGTTCACCCCTCCACTTT. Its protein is CASSHSDRGLRSPLHF.

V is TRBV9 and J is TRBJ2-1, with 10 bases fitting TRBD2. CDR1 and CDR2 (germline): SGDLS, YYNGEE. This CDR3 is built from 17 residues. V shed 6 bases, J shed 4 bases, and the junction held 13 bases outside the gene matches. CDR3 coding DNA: TGTGCCAGCAATTCCATAGCGGGGGGTACCCTATACAATGAGCAGTTCTTC. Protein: CASNSIAGGTLYNEQFF. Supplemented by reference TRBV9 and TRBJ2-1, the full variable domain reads DSGVTQTPKHLITATGQRVTLRCSPRSGDLSVYWYQQSLDQGLQFLIQYYNGEERAKGNILERFSAQQFPDLHSELNLSSLELGDSALYFCASNSIAGGTLYNEQFFGPGTRLTVL.

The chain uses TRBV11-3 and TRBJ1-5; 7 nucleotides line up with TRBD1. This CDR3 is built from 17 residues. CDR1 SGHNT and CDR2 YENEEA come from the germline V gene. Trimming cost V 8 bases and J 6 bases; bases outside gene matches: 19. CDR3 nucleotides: TGTGCCAGCCCCTGGCCGGTGGCAGGGGGAGGTGGTCAGCCCCAGCATTTT. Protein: CASPWPVAGGGGQPQHF. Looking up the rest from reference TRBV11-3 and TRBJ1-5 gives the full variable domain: EAGVVQSPRYKIIEKKQPVAFWCNPISGHNTLYWYLQNLGQGPELLIRYENEEAVDDSQLPKDRFSAERLKGVDSTLKIQPAELGDSAVYLCASPWPVAGGGGQPQHFGDGTRLSIL.

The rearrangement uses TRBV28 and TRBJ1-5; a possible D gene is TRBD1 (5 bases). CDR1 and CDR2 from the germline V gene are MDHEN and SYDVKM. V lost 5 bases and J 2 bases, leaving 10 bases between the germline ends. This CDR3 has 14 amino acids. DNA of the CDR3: TGTGCCAGCAGTAAAGGGGAGGGCAATCAGCCCCAGCATTTT. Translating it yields CASSKGEGNQPQHF.

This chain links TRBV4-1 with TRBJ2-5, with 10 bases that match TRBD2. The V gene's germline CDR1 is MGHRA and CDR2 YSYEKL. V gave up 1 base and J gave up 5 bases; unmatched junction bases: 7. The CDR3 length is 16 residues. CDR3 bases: TGCGCCAGCAGCCAAGTCGTAGCGGGGGGTAGGGAGACCCAGTACTTC. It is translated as CASSQVVAGGRETQYF.

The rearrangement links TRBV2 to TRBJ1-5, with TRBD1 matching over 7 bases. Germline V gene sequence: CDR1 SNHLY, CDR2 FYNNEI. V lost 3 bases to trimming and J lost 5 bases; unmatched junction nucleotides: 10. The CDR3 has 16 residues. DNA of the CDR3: TGTGCCAGCAGTGACCCTAAGGAGGGGGCTTATCAGCCCCAGCATTTT. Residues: CASSDPKEGAYQPQHF.

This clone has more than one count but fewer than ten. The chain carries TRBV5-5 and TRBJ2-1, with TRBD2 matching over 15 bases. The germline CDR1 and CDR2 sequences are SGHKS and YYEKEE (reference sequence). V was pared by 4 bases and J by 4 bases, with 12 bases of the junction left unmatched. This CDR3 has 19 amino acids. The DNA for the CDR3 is TGTGCCAGCAGCGGACGGGGACTAGCGGGGGGTGTATGGTACAATGAGCAGTTCTTC. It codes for CASSGRGLAGGVWYNEQFF.

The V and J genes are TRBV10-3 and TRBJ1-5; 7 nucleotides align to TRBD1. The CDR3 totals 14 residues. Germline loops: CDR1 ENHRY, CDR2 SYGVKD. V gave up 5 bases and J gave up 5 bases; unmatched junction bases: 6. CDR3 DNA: TGTGCCATCAGTTCCGGGACAGTGGATCAGCCCCAGCATTTT. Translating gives CAISSGTVDQPQHF.

CDR3 sequence (DNA): TGTGCCAGCAGCCTGGGGGGGCGCGAGGTATTGGGCGAGCAGTACTTC. Translating gives CASSLGGREVLGEQYF. The genes are TRBV28 and TRBJ2-7, with D possibly being TRBD2 (7 bases). V was cut by 6 bases and J by 6 bases, with 24 bases left in between. Germline CDR1 MDHEN, CDR2 SYDVKM. The CDR3 sequence is 16 residues long.

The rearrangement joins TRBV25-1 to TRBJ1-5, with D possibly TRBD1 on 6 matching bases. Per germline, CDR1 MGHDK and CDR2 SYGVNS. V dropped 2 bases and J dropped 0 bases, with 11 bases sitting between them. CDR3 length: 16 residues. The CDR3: CASSEGDKISNQPQHF. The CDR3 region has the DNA TGTGCCAGCAGTGAAGGGGACAAGATTAGCAATCAGCCCCAGCATTTT.

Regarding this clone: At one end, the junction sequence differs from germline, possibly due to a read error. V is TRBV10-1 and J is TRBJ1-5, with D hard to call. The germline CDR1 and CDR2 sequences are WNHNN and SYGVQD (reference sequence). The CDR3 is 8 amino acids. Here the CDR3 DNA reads TGCGCCAGCACAGTTGCAGGTTTT. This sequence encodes CASTVAGF.